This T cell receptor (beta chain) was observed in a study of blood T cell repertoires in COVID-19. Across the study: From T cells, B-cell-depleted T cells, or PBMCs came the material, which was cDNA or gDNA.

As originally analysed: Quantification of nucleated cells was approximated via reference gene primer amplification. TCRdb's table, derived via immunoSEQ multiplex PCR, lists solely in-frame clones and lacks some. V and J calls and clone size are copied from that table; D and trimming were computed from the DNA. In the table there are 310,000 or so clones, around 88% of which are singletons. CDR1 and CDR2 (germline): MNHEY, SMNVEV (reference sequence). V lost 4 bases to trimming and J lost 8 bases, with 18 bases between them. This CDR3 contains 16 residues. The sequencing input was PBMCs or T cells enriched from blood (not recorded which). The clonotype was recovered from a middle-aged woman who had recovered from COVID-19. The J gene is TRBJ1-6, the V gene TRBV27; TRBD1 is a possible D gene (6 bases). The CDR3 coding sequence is TGTGCCAGCAGTTCGGACTTCCGGGACACGTATTCACCCCTCCACTTT. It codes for CASSSDFRDTYSPLHF.